Listed here are 7 T cell receptor beta chains from one sample, sequenced in a study of lymphopenia after photon versus proton radiotherapy (dated 2019 in TCRdb). Library prep was done by the immunoSEQ multiplex PCR assay. Here the immuneACCESS table is served through TCRdb, limited to in-frame sequences with V and J called. Missing clones are a known gap in these copies; in checked studies unresolved V genes cover under half, and the rest lacks a known reason. Here the sample has 160,000 or so clones; 75% to 90% occur a single time. Together, the top ten hold roughly 4.7% of the sample. Sequenced material: peripheral blood, taken from a patient treated with photon-based radiotherapy. These receptor sequences come from a man aged 50-59 years with gastric cancer.

The chain has TRBV7-9 and TRBJ1-1, with 8 positions matching TRBD1. The V and J ends lost 5 bases and 5 bases, in that order; junction bases with no gene match: 13. The V gene's germline CDR1 is SEHNR and CDR2 FQNEAQ (reference sequence). CDR3 length equals 16 residues. The CDR3 coding sequence is TGTGCCAGCAGCCCCCAGGGGGCTCCCGGAAGGACTGAAGCTTTCTTT. This sequence encodes CASSPQGAPGRTEAFF.

This clone was recorded a few times. The chain joins TRBV4-2 to TRBJ2-2, with TRBD2 matching 8 bases. Germline CDR1 LGHNA, CDR2 YNFKEQ. The CDR3 sequence is 18 residues long. V trimming: 5 bases; J trimming: 1 base; junction bases outside the gene matches: 12. The CDR3 sequence: CASSASGAGVWNTGELFF. Written as DNA, the CDR3 is TGTGCCAGCAGCGCATCGGGAGCGGGAGTTTGGAACACCGGGGAGCTGTTTTTT.

The chain employs TRBV28 and TRBJ2-7, with a possible D match to TRBD2 (5 bases). The CDR3 is 15 residues long. The germline V gene encodes CDR1 MDHEN and CDR2 SYDVKM. V was trimmed by 6 bases and J by 3 bases, leaving 18 bases between them. In DNA, the CDR3 is TGTGCCAGCAGGGATCGACGGGGAAGCAACTACGAGCAGTACTTC. Translation: CASRDRRGSNYEQYF. Looking up the rest from reference TRBV28 and TRBJ2-7 gives the full variable domain: DVKVTQSSRYLVKRTGEKVFLECVQDMDHENMFWYRQDPGLGLRLIYFSYDVKMKEKGDIPEGYSVSREKKERFSLILESASTNQTSMYLCASRDRRGSNYEQYFGPGTRLTVT.

The chain uses TRBV7-9 and TRBJ2-1; 15 positions agree with TRBD2. This CDR3 is built from 18 residues. V trimming: 6 bases; J trimming: 5 bases; junction bases outside the gene matches: 11. Germline loops: CDR1 SEHNR, CDR2 FQNEAQ (reference sequence). CDR3: CASRRTSGRAERDNEQFF. CDR3 DNA sequence: TGTGCCAGCAGACGGACTAGCGGGAGGGCCGAGCGGGACAATGAGCAGTTCTTC.

This clone was seen only a few times. In nucleotides, the CDR3 is TGTGCCTGGAGTGCGGGCCTAGGGTCAGAGACCCAGTACTTC. Translating gives CAWSAGLGSETQYF. The V call is TRBV30, the J call TRBJ2-5; no definite D call. Germline-derived CDR1 and CDR2 are GTSNPN and SVGIG (reference sequence). V lost 1 base and J 4 bases, leaving 13 bases between the germline ends. The CDR3 sequence is 14 residues long.

The chain links TRBV5-1 to TRBJ2-3; D may be TRBD2 (6 bases). The germline V gene encodes CDR1 SGHRS and CDR2 YFSETQ. The V gene lost 7 bases and the J gene lost 5 bases, with 23 bases spanning the gap. The CDR3 is 16 amino acids. The CDR3 nucleotides are TGCGCCAGCTCCCCGACTAGTCCGGCGGGTCAAGATACGCAGTATTTT. Amino acids: CASSPTSPAGQDTQYF.

The V call is TRBV25-1, the J call TRBJ2-2; D could derive from TRBD1 or TRBD2 (6 bases each). CDR1 MGHDK and CDR2 SYGVNS come from the germline V gene. The CDR3 loop spans 12 amino acids. Trimming removed 7 bases at V and 4 bases at J, with 7 bases between. In nucleotides, the CDR3 is TGTGCCAGCAAGGGGGGCACCGGGGAGCTGTTTTTT. It codes for CASKGGTGELFF.